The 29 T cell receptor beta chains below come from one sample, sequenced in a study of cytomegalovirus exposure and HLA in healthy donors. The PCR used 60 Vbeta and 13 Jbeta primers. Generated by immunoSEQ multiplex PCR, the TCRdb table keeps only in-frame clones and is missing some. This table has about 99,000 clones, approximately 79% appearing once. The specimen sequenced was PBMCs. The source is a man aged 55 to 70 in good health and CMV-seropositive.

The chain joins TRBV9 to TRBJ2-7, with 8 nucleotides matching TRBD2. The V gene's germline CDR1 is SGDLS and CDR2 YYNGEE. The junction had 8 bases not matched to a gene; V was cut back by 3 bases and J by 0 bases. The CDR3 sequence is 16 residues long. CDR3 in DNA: TGTGCCAGCAGCGCGACGGGCGGGGGGATCTCCTACGAGCAGTACTTC. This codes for CASSATGGGISYEQYF.

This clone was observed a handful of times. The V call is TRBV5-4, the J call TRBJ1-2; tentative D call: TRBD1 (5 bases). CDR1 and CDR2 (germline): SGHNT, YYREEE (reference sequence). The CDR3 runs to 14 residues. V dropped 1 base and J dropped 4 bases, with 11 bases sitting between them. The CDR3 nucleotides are TGTGCCAGCAGCTTGCACCGGACACCCTATGGCTACACCTTC. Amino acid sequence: CASSLHRTPYGYTF.

CDR3 sequence reads: CASSVTGLSYEQYF. The CDR3 region has the DNA TGCGCCAGCAGCGTGACAGGGCTGAGCTACGAGCAGTACTTC. The V and J genes are TRBV5-1 and TRBJ2-7; 7 bases are shared with TRBD1. V shed 4 bases, J shed 3 bases, and the junction held 7 bases outside the gene matches. Germline V gives CDR1 SGHRS, CDR2 YFSETQ. The CDR3 extends over 14 amino acids.

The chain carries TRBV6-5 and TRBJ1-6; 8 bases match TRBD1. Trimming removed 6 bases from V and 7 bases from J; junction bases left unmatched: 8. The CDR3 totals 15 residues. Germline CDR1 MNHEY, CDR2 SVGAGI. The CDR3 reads CASRTTGAGNSPLHF. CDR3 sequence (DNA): TGTGCCAGCAGAACGACAGGGGCGGGAAATTCACCCCTCCACTTT.

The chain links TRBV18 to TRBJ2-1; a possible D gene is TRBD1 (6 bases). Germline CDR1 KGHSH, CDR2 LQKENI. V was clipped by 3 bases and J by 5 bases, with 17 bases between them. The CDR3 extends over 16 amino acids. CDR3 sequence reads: CASSPNRDKGHNEQFF. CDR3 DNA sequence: TGTGCCAGCTCACCCAACCGGGACAAGGGTCACAATGAGCAGTTCTTC.

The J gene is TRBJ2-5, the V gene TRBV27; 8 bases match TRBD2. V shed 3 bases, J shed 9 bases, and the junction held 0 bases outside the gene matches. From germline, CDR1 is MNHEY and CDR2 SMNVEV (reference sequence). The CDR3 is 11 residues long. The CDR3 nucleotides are TGTGCCAGCAGTTTCGGGGGGGCCCAGTACTTC. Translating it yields CASSFGGAQYF.

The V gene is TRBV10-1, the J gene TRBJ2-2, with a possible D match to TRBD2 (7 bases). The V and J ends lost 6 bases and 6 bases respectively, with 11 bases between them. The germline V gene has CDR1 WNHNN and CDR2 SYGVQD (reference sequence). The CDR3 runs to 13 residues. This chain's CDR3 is CASREGGAGELFF. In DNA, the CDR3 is TGCGCCAGCAGGGAGGGGGGGGCCGGGGAGCTGTTTTTT.

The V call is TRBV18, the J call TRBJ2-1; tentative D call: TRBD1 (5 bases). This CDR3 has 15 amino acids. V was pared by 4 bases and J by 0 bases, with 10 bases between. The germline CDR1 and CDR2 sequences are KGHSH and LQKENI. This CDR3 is CASSQDRSSYNEQFF. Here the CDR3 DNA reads TGTGCCAGCTCACAAGACAGAAGCTCCTACAATGAGCAGTTCTTC.

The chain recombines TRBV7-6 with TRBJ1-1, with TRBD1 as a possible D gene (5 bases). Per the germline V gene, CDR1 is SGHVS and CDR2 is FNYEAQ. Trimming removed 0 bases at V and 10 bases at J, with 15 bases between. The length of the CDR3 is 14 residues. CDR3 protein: CASSLAGQGGVAFF. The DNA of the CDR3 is TGTGCCAGCAGCTTAGCGGGGCAGGGTGGAGTAGCTTTCTTT.

The CDR3 is CASRRDSYEQYF. The CDR3 nucleotides read TGTGCCAGCAGGAGGGACTCCTACGAGCAGTACTTC. The chain is built from TRBV6-5 and TRBJ2-7; tentative D call: TRBD2 (5 bases). This CDR3 comprises 12 residues. Trimming removed 6 bases at V and 0 bases at J, with 6 bases between. Germline-derived CDR1 and CDR2 are MNHEY and SVGAGI.

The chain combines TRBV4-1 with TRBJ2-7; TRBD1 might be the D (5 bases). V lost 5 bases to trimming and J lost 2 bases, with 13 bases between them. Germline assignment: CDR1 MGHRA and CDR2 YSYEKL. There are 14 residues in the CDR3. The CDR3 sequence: CASSASETAYEQYF. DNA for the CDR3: TGCGCCAGCAGCGCTTCTGAGACAGCCTACGAGCAGTACTTC.

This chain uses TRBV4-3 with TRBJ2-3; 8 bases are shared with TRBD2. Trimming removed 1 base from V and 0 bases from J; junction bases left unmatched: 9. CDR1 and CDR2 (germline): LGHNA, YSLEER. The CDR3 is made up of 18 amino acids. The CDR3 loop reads CASSQAAPQRGSTDTQYF. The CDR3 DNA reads TGCGCCAGCAGCCAAGCCGCCCCGCAGCGGGGGAGCACAGATACGCAGTATTTT.

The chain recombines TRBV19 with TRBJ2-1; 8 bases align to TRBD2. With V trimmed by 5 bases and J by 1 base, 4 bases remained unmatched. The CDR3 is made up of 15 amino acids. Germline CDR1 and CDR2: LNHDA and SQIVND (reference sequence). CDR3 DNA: TGTGCCAGTAGTTTAGCGGGGTCATCCTACAATGAGCAGTTCTTC. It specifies CASSLAGSSYNEQFF.

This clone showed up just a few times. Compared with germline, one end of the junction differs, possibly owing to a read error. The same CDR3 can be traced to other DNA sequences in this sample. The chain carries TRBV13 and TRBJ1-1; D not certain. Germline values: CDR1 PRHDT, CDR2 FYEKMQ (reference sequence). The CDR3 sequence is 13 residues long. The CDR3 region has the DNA TGTGCTAGCAGCTTAGAGACTAACACTGAAGCTTTTTTT. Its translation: CASSLETNTEAFF. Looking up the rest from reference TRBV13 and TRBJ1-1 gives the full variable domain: AAGVIQSPRHLIKEKRETATLKCYPIPRHDTVYWYQQGPGQDPQFLISFYEKMQSDKGSIPDRFSAQQFSDYHSELNMSSLELGDSALYFCASSLETNTEAFFGQGTRLTVV.

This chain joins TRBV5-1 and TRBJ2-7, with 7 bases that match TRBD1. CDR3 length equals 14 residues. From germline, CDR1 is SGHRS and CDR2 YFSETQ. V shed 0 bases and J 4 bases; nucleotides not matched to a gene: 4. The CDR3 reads CASSLAGQMYEQYF. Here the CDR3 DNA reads TGCGCCAGCAGCTTGGCGGGACAGATGTACGAGCAGTACTTC.

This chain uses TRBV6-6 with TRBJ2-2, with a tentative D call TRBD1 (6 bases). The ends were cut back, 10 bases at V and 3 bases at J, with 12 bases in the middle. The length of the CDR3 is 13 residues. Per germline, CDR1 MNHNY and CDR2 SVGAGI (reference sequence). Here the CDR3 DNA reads TGTGCCACCCAGGGGCTCGACACCGGGGAGCTGTTTTTT. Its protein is CATQGLDTGELFF.

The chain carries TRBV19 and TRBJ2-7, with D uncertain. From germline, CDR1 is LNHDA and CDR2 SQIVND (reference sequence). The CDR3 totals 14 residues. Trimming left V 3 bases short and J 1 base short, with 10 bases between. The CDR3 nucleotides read TGTGCCAGTAGTATTCAGATAAATTCCTACGAGCAGTACTTC. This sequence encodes CASSIQINSYEQYF.

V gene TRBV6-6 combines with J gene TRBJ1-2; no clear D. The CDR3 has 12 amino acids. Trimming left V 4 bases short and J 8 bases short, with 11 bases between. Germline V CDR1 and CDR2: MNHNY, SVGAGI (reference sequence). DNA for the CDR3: TGTGCCAGCAGTTCCCCACCAGGAGGCTACACCTTC. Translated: CASSSPPGGYTF.

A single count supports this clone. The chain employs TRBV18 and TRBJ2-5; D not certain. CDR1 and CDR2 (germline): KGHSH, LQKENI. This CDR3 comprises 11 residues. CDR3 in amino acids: CASGSQETQYF. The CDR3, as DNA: TGTGCGTCCGGGTCCCAAGAGACCCAGTACTTC.

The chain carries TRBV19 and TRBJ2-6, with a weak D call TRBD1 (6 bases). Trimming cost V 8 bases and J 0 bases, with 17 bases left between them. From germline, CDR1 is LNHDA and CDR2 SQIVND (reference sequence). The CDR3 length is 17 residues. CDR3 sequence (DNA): TGTGCCAGTCGCCCGGGACAACAAAACTCTGGGGCCAACGTCCTGACTTTC. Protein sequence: CASRPGQQNSGANVLTF. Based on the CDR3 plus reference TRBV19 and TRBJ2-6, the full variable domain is DGGITQSPKYLFRKEGQNVTLSCEQNLNHDAMYWYRQDPGQGLRLIYYSQIVNDFQKGDIAEGYSVSREKKESFPLTVTSAQKNPTAFYLCASRPGQQNSGANVLTFGAGSRLTVL.

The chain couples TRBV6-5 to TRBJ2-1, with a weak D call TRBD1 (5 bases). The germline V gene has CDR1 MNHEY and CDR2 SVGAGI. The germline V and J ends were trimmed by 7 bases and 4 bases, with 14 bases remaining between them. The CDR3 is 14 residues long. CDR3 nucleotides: TGTGCCAGCACTCTAGGGGATAGTTACAATGAGCAGTTCTTC. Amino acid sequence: CASTLGDSYNEQFF.

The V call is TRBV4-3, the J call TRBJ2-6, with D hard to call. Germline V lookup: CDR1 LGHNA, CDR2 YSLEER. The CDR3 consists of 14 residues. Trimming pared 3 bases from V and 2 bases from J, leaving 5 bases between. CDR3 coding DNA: TGCGCCAGCAGCCATCCAGCTGGGGCCAACGTCCTGACTTTC. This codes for CASSHPAGANVLTF.

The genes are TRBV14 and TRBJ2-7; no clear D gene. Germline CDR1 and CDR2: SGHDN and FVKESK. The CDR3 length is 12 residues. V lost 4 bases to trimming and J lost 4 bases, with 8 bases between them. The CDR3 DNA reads TGTGCCAGCAGCCGATCGAGGTACGAGCAGTACTTC. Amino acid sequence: CASSRSRYEQYF.

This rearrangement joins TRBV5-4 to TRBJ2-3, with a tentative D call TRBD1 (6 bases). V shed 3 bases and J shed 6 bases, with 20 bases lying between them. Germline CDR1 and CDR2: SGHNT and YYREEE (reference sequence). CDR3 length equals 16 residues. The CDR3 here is CASSYGTIRAGDTQYF. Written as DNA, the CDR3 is TGTGCCAGCAGCTATGGGACAATCCGCGCAGGTGATACGCAGTATTTT.

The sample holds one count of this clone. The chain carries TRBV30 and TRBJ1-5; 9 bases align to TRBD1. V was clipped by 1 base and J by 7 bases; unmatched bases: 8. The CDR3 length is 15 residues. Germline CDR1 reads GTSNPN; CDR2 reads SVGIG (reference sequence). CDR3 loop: CAWSAGTGLEQPQHF. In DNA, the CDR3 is TGTGCCTGGAGTGCCGGGACAGGGCTCGAGCAGCCCCAGCATTTT.

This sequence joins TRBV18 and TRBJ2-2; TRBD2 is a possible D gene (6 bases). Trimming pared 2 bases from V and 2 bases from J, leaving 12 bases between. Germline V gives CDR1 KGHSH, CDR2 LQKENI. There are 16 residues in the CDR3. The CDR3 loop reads CASSPKAGPNTGELFF. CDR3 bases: TGTGCCAGCTCACCAAAAGCGGGCCCCAACACCGGGGAGCTGTTTTTT.

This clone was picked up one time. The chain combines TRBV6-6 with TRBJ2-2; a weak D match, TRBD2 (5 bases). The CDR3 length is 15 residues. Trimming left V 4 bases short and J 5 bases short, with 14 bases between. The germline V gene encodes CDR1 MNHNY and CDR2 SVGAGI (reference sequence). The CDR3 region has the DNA TGTGCCAGCAGTTCAGGACTGACGAGGACCGGGGAGCTGTTTTTT. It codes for CASSSGLTRTGELFF.

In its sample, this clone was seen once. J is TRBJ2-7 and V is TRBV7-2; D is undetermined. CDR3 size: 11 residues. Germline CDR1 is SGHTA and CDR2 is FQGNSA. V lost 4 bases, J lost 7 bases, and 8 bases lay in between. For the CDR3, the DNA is TGTGCCAGCAGCTCCCTCTTTGAGCAGTACTTC. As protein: CASSSLFEQYF.

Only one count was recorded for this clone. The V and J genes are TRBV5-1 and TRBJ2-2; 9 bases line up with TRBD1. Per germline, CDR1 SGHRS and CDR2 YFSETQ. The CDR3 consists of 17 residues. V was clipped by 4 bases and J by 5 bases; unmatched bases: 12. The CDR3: CASSALQGALVTGELFF. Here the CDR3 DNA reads TGCGCCAGCAGCGCTTTACAGGGGGCATTGGTTACCGGGGAGCTGTTTTTT.